These T cell receptor beta chains were read from a single sample in a study of blood T cell repertoires in COVID-19. Here immunoSEQ multiplex PCR was the method, and the copy in TCRdb shows in-frame clones only, minus some. This sample has over 30,000 clones, with around 90% found just once. The specimen sequenced was peripheral blood. Source of these receptors: a man older than 75 with acute or convalescent COVID-19. Each CDR3 is given with its conserved first and last residue. For some rows the clone size is stated as once, few or many, or as a class when expanded; others skip it.

V gene	clone size	J gene	CDR3 protein
TRBV2	.	TRBJ2-1	CASLRGSGGDEQFF
TRBV3-1/TRBV3-2	.	TRBJ1-4	CASSPRGQGPASPGKLFF
TRBV18	.	TRBJ1-2	CASSPGSDYGYTF
TRBV19	.	TRBJ2-1	CASSIFRGSLIYNEQFF
TRBV10-3	.	TRBJ2-7	CAIRPAGGEQYF
TRBV27	once	TRBJ1-5	CASSSPGHHQPQHF
TRBV5-4	.	TRBJ1-1	CASSSRPRQSLVEAFF
TRBV19	.	TRBJ2-2	CASADRTLNTGELFF
TRBV5-1	once	TRBJ1-1	CASSLVGGSNTEAFF
TRBV19	.	TRBJ1-1	CASSPGDRGNTEAFF
TRBV2	.	TRBJ2-7	CASSPSGRSSYEQYF
TRBV30	few	TRBJ1-5	CAWSPKWGLSPLHQPQHF
TRBV19	.	TRBJ1-5	CASSYLNQPQHF
TRBV2	.	TRBJ1-4	CASSAQGIREKLFF
TRBV27	.	TRBJ2-6	CASTSNQQQGAGANVLTF
TRBV6-4	.	TRBJ2-5	CASSVQPQETQYF
TRBV11-2	few	TRBJ2-7	CASSLGGLAGAYEQYF